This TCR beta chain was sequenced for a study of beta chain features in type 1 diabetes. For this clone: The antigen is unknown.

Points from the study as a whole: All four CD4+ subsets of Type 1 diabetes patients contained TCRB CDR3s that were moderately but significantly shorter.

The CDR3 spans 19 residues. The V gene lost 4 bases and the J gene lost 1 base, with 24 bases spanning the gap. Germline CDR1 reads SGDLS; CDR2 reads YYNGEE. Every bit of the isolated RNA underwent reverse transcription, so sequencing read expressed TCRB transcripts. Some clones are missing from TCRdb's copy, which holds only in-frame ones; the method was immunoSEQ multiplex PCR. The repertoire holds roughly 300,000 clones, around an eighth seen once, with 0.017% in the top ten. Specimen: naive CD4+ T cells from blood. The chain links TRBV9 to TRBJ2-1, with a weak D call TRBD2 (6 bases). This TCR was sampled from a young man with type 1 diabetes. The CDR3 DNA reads TGTGCCAGCAGCCGGGCGGGGACTCCCCGGAGTGGTTCCTACAATGAGCAGTTCTTC. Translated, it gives CASSRAGTPRSGSYNEQFF.